The sample holds many counts of the clone carrying this T cell receptor (beta chain). Its antigen is not identified. Sequencing libraries for TCR beta were prepared with iRepertoire HTBI primers and Arm-PCR of CDR3 regions. MiXCR was run by TCRdb on the multiplex PCR reads, yielding one entry per CDR3 protein. This table has approximately 300,000 distinct CDR3 sequences, 18% appearing once. These data come from a study of regulatory T cells in long-lasting Graves disease. The wider study: Prior antithyroid drug treatment in newly diagnosed Graves' patients lasted under 3 months.

The CDR3 is 14 residues long. V was pared by 6 bases and J by 8 bases, with 22 bases between. Germline V gene lookup returns CDR1 DFQATT and CDR2 SNEGSKA (reference sequence). Time point defined: newly diagnosed GD, antithyroid drugs for less than 3 months. Construction of the TCR library relied on RNA isolated from PBMCs. Patients hailed from an endocrinology department in Xi'an, China. Points from the study as a whole: Tissue studied was limited to peripheral blood, excluding thyroid tissue.

This receptor was identified in a female donor with Graves disease. The rearrangement joins TRBV20-1 to TRBJ1-2; D might be TRBD1 (5 bases). The starting material was peripheral blood mononuclear cells (PBMCs), obtained at new diagnosis, from a patient treated with antithyroid drugs. CDR3 nucleotides: TGCAGTGCGGCGACCGGGACCCCTCACGGCGGCTACACCTTC. Translating it yields CSAATGTPHGGYTF.